This passage covers 8 T cell receptor beta chains from one sample sequenced in a study of OX40 agonist ivuxolimab in advanced cancers. Measured with immunoSEQ multiplex PCR; TCRdb has only the in-frame clones, and not every one. The top ten hold about 2.6% of the sample, which has tens of thousands of clones, more than 75% seen once. Material: CD4+ or CD8+ T cells sorted from blood, obtained in a trial of the OX40 agonist ivuxolimab. These receptors were collected from an adult with an advanced solid tumor such as melanoma, head and neck, liver or kidney cancer.

This clone was seen only once. The genes are TRBV18 and TRBJ1-6, with D perhaps TRBD1 (5 bases). This CDR3 is 14 amino acids long. Per the germline V gene, CDR1 is KGHSH and CDR2 is LQKENI. With 3 bases removed from V and 4 bases from J, the gap between germline ends came to 7 bases. For the CDR3, the DNA is TGTGCCAGCTCACCGACAGATTATAATTCACCCCTCCACTTT. Translating gives CASSPTDYNSPLHF.

This clone was observed once. The gene calls are TRBV6-6 and TRBJ2-3; 8 nucleotides match TRBD2. This CDR3 region has 14 residues. CDR1 and CDR2 (germline): MNHNY, SVGAGI (reference sequence). Germline trimming cut 6 bases from V and 2 bases from J; bases unmatched to any gene: 4. CDR3 in amino acids: CASRRGEHTDTQYF. CDR3 coding DNA: TGTGCCAGCAGGCGGGGGGAACACACAGATACGCAGTATTTT.

V usage is TRBV20-1 and J usage is TRBJ1-2; D is uncertain. The CDR3 loop spans 11 amino acids. Trimming left V 3 bases short and J 9 bases short, with 11 bases between. CDR1 is DFQATT, CDR2 SNEGSKA, per germline (reference sequence). Written as DNA, the CDR3 is TGCAGTGCTAGTCTTGTTCTAAGCTACACCTTC. The encoded protein is CSASLVLSYTF.

This clone showed up just once. The chain is built from TRBV12-5 and TRBJ1-2, with 10 bases matching TRBD1. This CDR3 contains 16 residues. Germline lookup yields CDR1 LGHNT and CDR2 FRNRAP. V shed 0 bases and J 7 bases; nucleotides not matched to a gene: 8. The CDR3 DNA reads TGTGCTAGTGGTTTGGTAATCGGGACAGGGGCGGGTGGCTACACCTTC. This sequence encodes CASGLVIGTGAGGYTF.

The chain uses TRBV4-1 and TRBJ2-7, with TRBD1 matching over 7 bases. CDR1 and CDR2 (germline): MGHRA, YSYEKL. V was pared by 1 base and J by 2 bases, with 2 bases of the junction left unmatched. The CDR3 is made up of 14 amino acids. Here the CDR3 DNA reads TGCGCCAGCAGCCAAGGACAGGGAACCTACGAGCAGTACTTC. Protein product: CASSQGQGTYEQYF.

This chain links TRBV27 with TRBJ2-6, with 9 bases identical to TRBD1. This CDR3 spans 18 amino acids. The J segment lost 0 bases and the V segment lost 3 bases, leaving 6 bases of the junction unmatched. Germline CDR1 and CDR2: MNHEY and SMNVEV (reference sequence). The CDR3 is CASSLGQGALSGANVLTF. The CDR3 DNA is TGTGCCAGCAGTTTGGGACAGGGCGCCCTCTCTGGGGCCAACGTCCTGACTTTC.

This rearrangement joins TRBV9 to TRBJ2-1; 9 nucleotides align to TRBD1. This CDR3 is 15 amino acids long. Trimming cost V 3 bases and J 4 bases; bases outside gene matches: 5. Germline V gene lookup returns CDR1 SGDLS and CDR2 YYNGEE. The CDR3 is CASSARDRVYNEQFF. For the CDR3, the DNA is TGTGCCAGCAGCGCCCGGGACAGGGTTTACAATGAGCAGTTCTTC.

The chain is built from TRBV6-5 and TRBJ1-5; 7 bases match TRBD1. The germline V gene has CDR1 MNHEY and CDR2 SVGAGI. J gave up 5 bases and V 3 bases, and 1 base lay outside the gene matches. This CDR3 is 13 amino acids long. The CDR3 bases are TGTGCCAGCAGTTATGACAGGGATCAGCCCCAGCATTTT. Its translation: CASSYDRDQPQHF.